This is a list of T cell receptor beta chains from one sample in a study of relationships among human T cell subsets. From the multiplex PCR reads, TCRdb called clonotypes with MiXCR, one entry per CDR3 protein. The sample contains about 5,000 distinct CDR3 sequences, 65% of which appear only once. Sequences were obtained from CD8+ T cells sorted from blood. The receptors come from a man aged 40-55 years in good health. The CDR3 runs from the conserved cysteine through the conserved F or W. Fields, in order: J gene, D gene, V gene, clone size, CDR3 protein. D genes are given only for firm matches. Clone size is shown for a subset of rows, as once, few, many or a class of expanded clone.

j_call: TRBJ1-1
d_call: NA
v_call: TRBV11-2
clone_size: NA
cdr3_aa: CASSLDAHVSEAFF

j_call: TRBJ2-7
d_call: NA
v_call: TRBV11-2
clone_size: few
cdr3_aa: CASSLDTQRQYF

j_call: TRBJ2-3
d_call: NA
v_call: TRBV11-2
clone_size: NA
cdr3_aa: CASSAVVLDTQYF

j_call: TRBJ2-3
d_call: NA
v_call: TRBV2
clone_size: NA
cdr3_aa: CASSEVISLDTQYF

j_call: TRBJ1-5
d_call: TRBD1
v_call: TRBV28
clone_size: once
cdr3_aa: CASSFDRGGQPQHF

j_call: TRBJ2-7
d_call: NA
v_call: TRBV7-6
clone_size: NA
cdr3_aa: CASSLRTGYEQYF

j_call: TRBJ1-1
d_call: TRBD1
v_call: TRBV28
clone_size: NA
cdr3_aa: CASTLDRGTMNTEAFF

j_call: TRBJ2-2
d_call: NA
v_call: TRBV12-3/TRBV12-4
clone_size: NA
cdr3_aa: CASSYVSNTGELFF

j_call: TRBJ2-7
d_call: NA
v_call: TRBV5-1
clone_size: NA
cdr3_aa: CASSPLSIYEQYF

j_call: TRBJ2-7
d_call: NA
v_call: TRBV20-1
clone_size: NA
cdr3_aa: CSAIHSHTYEQYF

j_call: TRBJ2-1
d_call: TRBD1
v_call: TRBV11-2
clone_size: NA
cdr3_aa: CAYRNGQGVTNEQFF

j_call: TRBJ2-1
d_call: NA
v_call: TRBV20-1
clone_size: NA
cdr3_aa: CSARGGEGGTKAYEQFF

j_call: TRBJ2-7
d_call: TRBD2
v_call: TRBV6-5
clone_size: NA
cdr3_aa: CASSYSPVLAETRGGSYEQYF

j_call: TRBJ1-3
d_call: NA
v_call: TRBV7-9
clone_size: few
cdr3_aa: CASSSQDGLSGNTIYF

j_call: TRBJ2-1
d_call: NA
v_call: TRBV11-2
clone_size: NA
cdr3_aa: CASSSYTGTPFYNEQFF

j_call: TRBJ2-1
d_call: TRBD1
v_call: TRBV7-9
clone_size: NA
cdr3_aa: CASSLALKGTEISYNEQFF

j_call: TRBJ1-1
d_call: NA
v_call: TRBV5-6
clone_size: medium-sized
cdr3_aa: CASSYLGPEAFF

j_call: TRBJ2-7
d_call: NA
v_call: TRBV11-2
clone_size: NA
cdr3_aa: CASSSPLVSYEQYF

j_call: TRBJ1-1
d_call: NA
v_call: TRBV11-2
clone_size: once
cdr3_aa: CASSYGQNTEAFF

j_call: TRBJ2-7
d_call: NA
v_call: TRBV20-1
clone_size: few
cdr3_aa: CSANDSDYEQYF

j_call: TRBJ1-1
d_call: NA
v_call: TRBV9
clone_size: NA
cdr3_aa: CASQGPNTEAFF

j_call: TRBJ2-1
d_call: NA
v_call: TRBV27
clone_size: NA
cdr3_aa: CASSLFSYNEQFF

j_call: TRBJ2-1
d_call: TRBD2
v_call: TRBV23-1
clone_size: NA
cdr3_aa: CASSLSSGGADNEQFF

j_call: TRBJ2-1
d_call: NA
v_call: TRBV11-2
clone_size: few
cdr3_aa: CASSLEIGGLNEQFF

j_call: TRBJ1-5
d_call: NA
v_call: TRBV30
clone_size: large
cdr3_aa: CAWTTSGGGGPQHF

j_call: TRBJ1-1
d_call: NA
v_call: TRBV29-1
clone_size: few
cdr3_aa: CSVVDSPRDFF

j_call: TRBJ2-5
d_call: NA
v_call: TRBV28
clone_size: few
cdr3_aa: CASSLRGAETQYF

j_call: TRBJ2-1
d_call: NA
v_call: TRBV20-1
clone_size: large
cdr3_aa: CSARLPTFDEQFF

j_call: TRBJ2-3
d_call: TRBD1
v_call: TRBV5-1
clone_size: NA
cdr3_aa: CASSLYEGQPITDTQYF

j_call: TRBJ2-7
d_call: TRBD1
v_call: TRBV11-1
clone_size: NA
cdr3_aa: CASSLVGTGVEQYF

j_call: TRBJ2-3
d_call: NA
v_call: TRBV27
clone_size: NA
cdr3_aa: CASSLALTDGFTDTQYF

j_call: TRBJ2-1
d_call: NA
v_call: TRBV12-3/TRBV12-4
clone_size: NA
cdr3_aa: CASSSVGAEQFF

j_call: TRBJ2-3
d_call: TRBD1
v_call: TRBV28
clone_size: once
cdr3_aa: CVSRIRQGATDTQYF

j_call: TRBJ2-4
d_call: NA
v_call: TRBV11-2
clone_size: NA
cdr3_aa: CASSPGPGAKNIQYF

j_call: TRBJ1-3
d_call: NA
v_call: TRBV4-2
clone_size: NA
cdr3_aa: CASSQEGDLFSSGNTIYF

j_call: TRBJ1-5
d_call: NA
v_call: TRBV23-1
clone_size: NA
cdr3_aa: CASSHTGAGQPQHF

j_call: TRBJ2-1
d_call: TRBD2
v_call: TRBV19
clone_size: NA
cdr3_aa: CASASGRGNEQFF

j_call: TRBJ1-5
d_call: NA
v_call: TRBV7-9
clone_size: NA
cdr3_aa: CATADENGGSNQPQHF

j_call: TRBJ1-1
d_call: NA
v_call: TRBV20-1
clone_size: NA
cdr3_aa: CSARDMDSLNTEAFF

j_call: TRBJ2-1
d_call: TRBD1
v_call: TRBV28
clone_size: NA
cdr3_aa: CASTLDRGTGNEQFF

j_call: TRBJ2-7
d_call: NA
v_call: TRBV29-1
clone_size: NA
cdr3_aa: CSAGGLSSYEQYF

j_call: TRBJ1-1
d_call: NA
v_call: TRBV6-6
clone_size: NA
cdr3_aa: CASSYSNTEAFF

j_call: TRBJ2-7
d_call: NA
v_call: TRBV5-6
clone_size: NA
cdr3_aa: CASKGGSYEQYF

j_call: TRBJ2-3
d_call: NA
v_call: TRBV6-2/TRBV6-3
clone_size: NA
cdr3_aa: CASSLNRDRGTDTQYF

j_call: TRBJ1-1
d_call: TRBD1
v_call: TRBV20-1
clone_size: once
cdr3_aa: CSAFQGATEAFF

j_call: TRBJ1-1
d_call: NA
v_call: TRBV14
clone_size: NA
cdr3_aa: CASSQGYNPEAFF

j_call: TRBJ2-6
d_call: NA
v_call: TRBV11-2
clone_size: NA
cdr3_aa: CASSFRGSGADVLTF

j_call: TRBJ2-7
d_call: NA
v_call: TRBV11-2
clone_size: NA
cdr3_aa: CASGLVGQPDEQYF

j_call: TRBJ2-7
d_call: TRBD2
v_call: TRBV20-1
clone_size: NA
cdr3_aa: CSARDRAGLASNEQYF

j_call: TRBJ2-1
d_call: TRBD1
v_call: TRBV29-1
clone_size: NA
cdr3_aa: CSTVTGSDNEQFF

j_call: TRBJ2-1
d_call: NA
v_call: TRBV19
clone_size: once
cdr3_aa: CASSIVGRTASSYNEQFF

j_call: TRBJ1-5
d_call: NA
v_call: TRBV7-8
clone_size: NA
cdr3_aa: CASSMGPVGQPQHF